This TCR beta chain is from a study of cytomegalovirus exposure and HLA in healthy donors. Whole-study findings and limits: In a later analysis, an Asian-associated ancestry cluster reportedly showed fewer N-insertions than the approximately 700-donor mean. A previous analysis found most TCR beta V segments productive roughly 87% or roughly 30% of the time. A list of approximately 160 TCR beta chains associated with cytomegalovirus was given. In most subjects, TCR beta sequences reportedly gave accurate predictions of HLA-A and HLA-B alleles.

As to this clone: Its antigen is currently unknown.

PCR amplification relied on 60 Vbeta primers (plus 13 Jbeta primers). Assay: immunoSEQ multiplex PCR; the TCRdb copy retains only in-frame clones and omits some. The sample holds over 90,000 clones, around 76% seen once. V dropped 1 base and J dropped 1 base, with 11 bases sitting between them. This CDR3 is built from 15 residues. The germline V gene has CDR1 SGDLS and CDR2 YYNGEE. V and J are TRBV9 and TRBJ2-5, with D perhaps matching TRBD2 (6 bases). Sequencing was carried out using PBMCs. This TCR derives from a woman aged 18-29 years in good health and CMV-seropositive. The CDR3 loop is CASSVTGAPQETQYF. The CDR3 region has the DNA TGTGCCAGCAGCGTAACGGGAGCCCCCCAAGAGACCCAGTACTTC. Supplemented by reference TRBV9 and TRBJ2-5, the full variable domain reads DSGVTQTPKHLITATGQRVTLRCSPRSGDLSVYWYQQSLDQGLQFLIQYYNGEERAKGNILERFSAQQFPDLHSELNLSSLELGDSALYFCASSVTGAPQETQYFGPGTRLLVL.